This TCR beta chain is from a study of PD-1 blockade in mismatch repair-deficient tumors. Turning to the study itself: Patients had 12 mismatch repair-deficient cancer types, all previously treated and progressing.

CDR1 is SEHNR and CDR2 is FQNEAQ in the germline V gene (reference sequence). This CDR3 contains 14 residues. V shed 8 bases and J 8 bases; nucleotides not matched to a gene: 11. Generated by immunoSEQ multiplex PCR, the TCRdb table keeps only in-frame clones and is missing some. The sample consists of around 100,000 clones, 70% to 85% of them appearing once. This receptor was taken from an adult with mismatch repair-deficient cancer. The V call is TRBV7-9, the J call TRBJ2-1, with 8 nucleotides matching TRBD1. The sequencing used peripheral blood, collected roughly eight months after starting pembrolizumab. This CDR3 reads CASVYGTGIYEQFF. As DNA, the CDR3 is TGTGCCAGCGTCTATGGGACAGGCATCTATGAGCAGTTCTTC.